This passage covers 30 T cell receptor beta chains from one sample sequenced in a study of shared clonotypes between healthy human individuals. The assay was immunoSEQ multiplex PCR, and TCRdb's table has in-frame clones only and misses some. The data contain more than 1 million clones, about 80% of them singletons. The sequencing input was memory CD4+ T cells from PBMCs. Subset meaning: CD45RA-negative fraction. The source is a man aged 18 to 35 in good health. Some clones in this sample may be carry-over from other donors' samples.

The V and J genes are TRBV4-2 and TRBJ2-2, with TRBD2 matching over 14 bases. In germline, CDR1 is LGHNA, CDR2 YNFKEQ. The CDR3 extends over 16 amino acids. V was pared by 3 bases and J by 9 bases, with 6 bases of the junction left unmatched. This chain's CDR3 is CASSQGLAGVRRELFF. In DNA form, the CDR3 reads TGTGCCAGCAGCCAGGGACTAGCGGGAGTTCGTAGGGAGCTGTTTTTT.

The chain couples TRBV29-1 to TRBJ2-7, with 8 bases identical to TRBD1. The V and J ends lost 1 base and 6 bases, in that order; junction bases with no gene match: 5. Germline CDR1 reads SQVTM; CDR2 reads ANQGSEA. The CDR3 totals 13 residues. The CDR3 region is CSVEGQGALEQYF. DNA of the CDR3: TGCAGCGTTGAAGGGCAGGGGGCGCTCGAGCAGTACTTC.

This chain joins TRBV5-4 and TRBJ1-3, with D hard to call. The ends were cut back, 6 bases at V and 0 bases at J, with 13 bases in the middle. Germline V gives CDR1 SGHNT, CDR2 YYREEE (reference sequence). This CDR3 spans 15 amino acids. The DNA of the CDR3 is TGTGCCAGCACCCCCGGCGGAAGCTCTGGAAACACCATATATTTT. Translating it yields CASTPGGSSGNTIYF.

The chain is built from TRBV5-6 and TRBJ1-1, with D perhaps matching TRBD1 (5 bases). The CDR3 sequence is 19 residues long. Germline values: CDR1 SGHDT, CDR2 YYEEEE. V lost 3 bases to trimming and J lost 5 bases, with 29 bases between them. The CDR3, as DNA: TGTGCCAGCAGCTATGGGGCCCAATGGGGTCCCGGAAAGGGGACTGAAGCTTTCTTT. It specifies CASSYGAQWGPGKGTEAFF. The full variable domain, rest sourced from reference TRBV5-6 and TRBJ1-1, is DAGVTQSPTHLIKTRGQQVTLRCSPKSGHDTVSWYQQALGQGPQFIFQYYEEEERQRGNFPDRFSGHQFPNYSSELNVNALLLGDSALYLCASSYGAQWGPGKGTEAFFGQGTRLTVV.

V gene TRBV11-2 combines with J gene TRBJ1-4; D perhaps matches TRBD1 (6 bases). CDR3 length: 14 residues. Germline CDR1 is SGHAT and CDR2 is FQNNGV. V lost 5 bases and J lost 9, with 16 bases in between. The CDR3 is CASSERQEGKKLFF. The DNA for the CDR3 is TGTGCCAGCAGCGAGAGACAGGAGGGGAAAAAACTGTTTTTT.

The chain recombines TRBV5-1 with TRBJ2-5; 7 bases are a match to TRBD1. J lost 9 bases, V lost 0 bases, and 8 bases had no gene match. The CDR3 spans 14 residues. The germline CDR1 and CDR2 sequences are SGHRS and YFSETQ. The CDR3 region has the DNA TGCGCCAGCAGCTTGGGGGGACAGTCTTCGGCCCAGTACTTC. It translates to CASSLGGQSSAQYF.

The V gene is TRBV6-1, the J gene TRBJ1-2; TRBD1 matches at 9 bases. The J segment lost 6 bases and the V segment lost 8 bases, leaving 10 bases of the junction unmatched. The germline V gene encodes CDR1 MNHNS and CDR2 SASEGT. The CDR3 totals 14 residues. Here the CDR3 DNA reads TGTGCCAGCGAACAGGGGGCTTCCTATAATGGCTACACCTTC. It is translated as CASEQGASYNGYTF.

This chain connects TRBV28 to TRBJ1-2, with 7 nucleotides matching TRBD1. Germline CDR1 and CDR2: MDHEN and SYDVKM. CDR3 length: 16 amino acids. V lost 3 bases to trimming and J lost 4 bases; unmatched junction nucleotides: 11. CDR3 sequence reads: CASSFKQGTAGYGYTF. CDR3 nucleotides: TGTGCCAGCAGTTTTAAACAGGGGACGGCTGGCTATGGCTACACCTTC.

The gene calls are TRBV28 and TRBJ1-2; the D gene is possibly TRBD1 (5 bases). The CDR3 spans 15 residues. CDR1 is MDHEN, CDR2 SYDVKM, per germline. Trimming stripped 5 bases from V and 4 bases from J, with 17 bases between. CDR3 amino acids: CASSPPTAPFYGYTF. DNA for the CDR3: TGTGCCAGCAGTCCGCCGACAGCCCCATTCTATGGCTACACCTTC.

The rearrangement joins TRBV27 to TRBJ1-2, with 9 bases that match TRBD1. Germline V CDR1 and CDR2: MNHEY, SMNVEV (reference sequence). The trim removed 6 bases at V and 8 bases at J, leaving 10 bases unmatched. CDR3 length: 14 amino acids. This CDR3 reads CASRTTGTGLGYTF. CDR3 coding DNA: TGTGCCAGCAGAACAACCGGGACAGGGCTCGGCTACACCTTC.

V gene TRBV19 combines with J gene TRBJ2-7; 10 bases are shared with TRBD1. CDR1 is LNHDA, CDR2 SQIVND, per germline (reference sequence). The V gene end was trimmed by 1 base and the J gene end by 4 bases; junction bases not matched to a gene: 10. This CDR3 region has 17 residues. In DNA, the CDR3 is TGTGCCAGTAGTATAGTCCCCGGGACAGGGGCAAGGTACGAGCAGTACTTC. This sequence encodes CASSIVPGTGARYEQYF.

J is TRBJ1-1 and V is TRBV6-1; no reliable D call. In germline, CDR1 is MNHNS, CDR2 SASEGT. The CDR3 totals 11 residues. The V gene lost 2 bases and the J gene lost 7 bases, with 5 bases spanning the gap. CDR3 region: CASSEWDEAFF. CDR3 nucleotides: TGTGCCAGCAGTGAATGGGATGAAGCTTTCTTT.

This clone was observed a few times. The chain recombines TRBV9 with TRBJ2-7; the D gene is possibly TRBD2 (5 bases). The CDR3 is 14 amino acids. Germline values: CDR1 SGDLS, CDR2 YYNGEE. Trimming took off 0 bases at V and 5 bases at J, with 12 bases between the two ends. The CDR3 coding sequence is TGTGCCAGCAGCGTAGGGAGTAGCGCTCACGAGCAGTACTTC. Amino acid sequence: CASSVGSSAHEQYF.

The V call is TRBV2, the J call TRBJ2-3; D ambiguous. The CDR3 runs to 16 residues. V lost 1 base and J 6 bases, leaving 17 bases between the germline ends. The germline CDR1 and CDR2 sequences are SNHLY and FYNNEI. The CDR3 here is CASSEVGAPRSDTQYF. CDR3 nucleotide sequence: TGTGCCAGCAGTGAAGTGGGCGCTCCACGGTCGGATACGCAGTATTTT.

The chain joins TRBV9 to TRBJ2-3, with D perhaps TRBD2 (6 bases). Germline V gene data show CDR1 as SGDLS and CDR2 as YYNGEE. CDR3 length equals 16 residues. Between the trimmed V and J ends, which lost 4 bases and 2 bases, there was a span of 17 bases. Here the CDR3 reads CASSTSKEGVTDTQYF. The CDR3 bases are TGTGCCAGCAGCACCTCGAAGGAGGGTGTCACAGATACGCAGTATTTT. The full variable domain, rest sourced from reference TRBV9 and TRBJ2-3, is DSGVTQTPKHLITATGQRVTLRCSPRSGDLSVYWYQQSLDQGLQFLIQYYNGEERAKGNILERFSAQQFPDLHSELNLSSLELGDSALYFCASSTSKEGVTDTQYFGPGTRLTVL.

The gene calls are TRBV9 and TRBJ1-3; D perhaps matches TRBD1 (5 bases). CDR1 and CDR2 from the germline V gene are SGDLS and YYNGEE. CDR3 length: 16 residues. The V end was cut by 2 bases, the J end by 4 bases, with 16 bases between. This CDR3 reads CASSVFLGGSGNTIYF. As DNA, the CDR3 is TGTGCCAGCAGCGTTTTCTTGGGGGGTTCAGGAAACACCATATATTTT. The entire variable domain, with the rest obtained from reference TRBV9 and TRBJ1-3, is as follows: DSGVTQTPKHLITATGQRVTLRCSPRSGDLSVYWYQQSLDQGLQFLIQYYNGEERAKGNILERFSAQQFPDLHSELNLSSLELGDSALYFCASSVFLGGSGNTIYFGEGSWLTVV.

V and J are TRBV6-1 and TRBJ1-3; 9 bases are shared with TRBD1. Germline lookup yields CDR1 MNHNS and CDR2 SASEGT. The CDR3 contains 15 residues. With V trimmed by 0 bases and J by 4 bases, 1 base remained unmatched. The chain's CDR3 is CASSEATGGGNTIYF. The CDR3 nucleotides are TGTGCCAGCAGTGAAGCTACAGGGGGCGGAAACACCATATATTTT.

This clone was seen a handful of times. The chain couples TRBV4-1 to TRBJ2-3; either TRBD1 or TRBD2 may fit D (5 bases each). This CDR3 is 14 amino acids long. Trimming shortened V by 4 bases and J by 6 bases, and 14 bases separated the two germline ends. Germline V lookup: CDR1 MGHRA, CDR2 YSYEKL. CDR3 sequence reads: CASSLAGRVDTQYF. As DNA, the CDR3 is TGCGCCAGCAGCCTAGCAGGGCGGGTGGATACGCAGTATTTT.

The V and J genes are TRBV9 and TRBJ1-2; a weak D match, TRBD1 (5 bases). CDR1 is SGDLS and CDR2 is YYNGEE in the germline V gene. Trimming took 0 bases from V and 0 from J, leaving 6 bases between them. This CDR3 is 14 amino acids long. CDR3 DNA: TGTGCCAGCAGCGTAGCGGACACTAACTATGGCTACACCTTC. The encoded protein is CASSVADTNYGYTF.

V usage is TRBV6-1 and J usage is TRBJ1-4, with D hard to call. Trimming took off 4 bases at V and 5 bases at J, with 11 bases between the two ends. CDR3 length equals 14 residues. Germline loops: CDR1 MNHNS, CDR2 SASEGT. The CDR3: CASSGTVLNEKLFF. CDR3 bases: TGTGCCAGCAGTGGGACGGTCCTGAATGAAAAACTGTTTTTT.

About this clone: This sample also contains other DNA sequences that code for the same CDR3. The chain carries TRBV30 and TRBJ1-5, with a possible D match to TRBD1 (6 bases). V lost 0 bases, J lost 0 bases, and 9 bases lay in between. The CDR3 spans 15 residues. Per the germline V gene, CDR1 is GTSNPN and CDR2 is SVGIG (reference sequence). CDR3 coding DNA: TGTGCCTGGAGTGTAGGGGGTTATAGCAATCAGCCCCAGCATTTT. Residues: CAWSVGGYSNQPQHF.

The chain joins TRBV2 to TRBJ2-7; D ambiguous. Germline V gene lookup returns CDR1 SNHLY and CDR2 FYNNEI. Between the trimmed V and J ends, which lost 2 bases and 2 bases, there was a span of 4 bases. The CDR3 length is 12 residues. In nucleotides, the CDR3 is TGTGCCAGCAGTGAAATCGCCTACGAGCAGTACTTC. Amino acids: CASSEIAYEQYF.

The CDR3 spells CASSPDSGEQYF. Here the CDR3 DNA reads TGTGCCAGCTCTCCGGACAGTGGCGAGCAGTACTTC. The chain combines TRBV18 with TRBJ2-7; D may be TRBD1 (6 bases). There are 12 residues in the CDR3. The germline V gene encodes CDR1 KGHSH and CDR2 LQKENI. The V and J ends lost 6 bases and 6 bases respectively, with 12 bases between them.

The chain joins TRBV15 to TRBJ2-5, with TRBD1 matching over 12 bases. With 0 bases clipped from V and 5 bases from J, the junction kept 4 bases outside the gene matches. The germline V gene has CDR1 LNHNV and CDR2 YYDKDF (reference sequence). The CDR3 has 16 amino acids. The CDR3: CATSRDRGQGAETQYF. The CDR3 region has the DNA TGTGCCACCAGCAGAGATAGGGGACAGGGGGCCGAGACCCAGTACTTC.

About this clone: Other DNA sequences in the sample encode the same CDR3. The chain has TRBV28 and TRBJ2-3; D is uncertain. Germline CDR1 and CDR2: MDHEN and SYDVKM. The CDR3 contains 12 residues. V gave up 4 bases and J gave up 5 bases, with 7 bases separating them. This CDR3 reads CASSSLGDTQYF. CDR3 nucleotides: TGTGCCAGCAGTTCCCTTGGAGATACGCAGTATTTT.

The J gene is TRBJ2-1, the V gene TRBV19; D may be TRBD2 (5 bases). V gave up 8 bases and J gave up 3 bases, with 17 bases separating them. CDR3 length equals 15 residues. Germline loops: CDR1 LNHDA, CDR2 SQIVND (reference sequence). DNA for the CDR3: TGTGCCAGTTCCCGATCCCCCGGGATCTACAATGAGCAGTTCTTC. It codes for CASSRSPGIYNEQFF.

The CDR3 sequence: CASSQSGTTYNEQFF. DNA of the CDR3: TGTGCCAGCAGTCAGAGCGGGACGACCTACAATGAGCAGTTCTTC. The rearrangement links TRBV6-1 to TRBJ2-1, with 7 bases matching TRBD2. The CDR3 is 15 amino acids. V gave up 5 bases and J gave up 2 bases; unmatched junction bases: 6. Germline V gene sequence: CDR1 MNHNS, CDR2 SASEGT.

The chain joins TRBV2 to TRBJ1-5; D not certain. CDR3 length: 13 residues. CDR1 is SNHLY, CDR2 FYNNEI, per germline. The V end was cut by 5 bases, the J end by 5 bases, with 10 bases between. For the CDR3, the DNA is TGTGCCAGCAGTCCCCAGAGGCATCAGCCCCAGCATTTT. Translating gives CASSPQRHQPQHF. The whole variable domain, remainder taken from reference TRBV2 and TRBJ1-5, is EPEVTQTPSHQVTQMGQEVILRCVPISNHLYFYWYRQILGQKVEFLVSFYNNEISEKSEIFDDQFSVERPDGSNFTLKIRSTKLEDSAMYFCASSPQRHQPQHFGDGTRLSIL.

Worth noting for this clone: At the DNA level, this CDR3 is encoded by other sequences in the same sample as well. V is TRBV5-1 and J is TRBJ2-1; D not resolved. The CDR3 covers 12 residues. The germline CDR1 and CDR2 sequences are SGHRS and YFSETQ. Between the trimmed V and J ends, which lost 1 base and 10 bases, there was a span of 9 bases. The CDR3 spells CASSLLVNEQFF. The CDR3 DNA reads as TGCGCCAGCAGCTTGCTGGTAAACGAGCAGTTCTTC.

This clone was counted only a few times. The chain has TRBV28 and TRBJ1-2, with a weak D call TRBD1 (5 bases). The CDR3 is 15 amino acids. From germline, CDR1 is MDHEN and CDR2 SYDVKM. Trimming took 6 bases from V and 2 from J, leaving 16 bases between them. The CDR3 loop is CASRPFSGGNYGYTF. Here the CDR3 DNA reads TGTGCCAGCAGACCCTTCTCTGGGGGGAACTATGGCTACACCTTC.